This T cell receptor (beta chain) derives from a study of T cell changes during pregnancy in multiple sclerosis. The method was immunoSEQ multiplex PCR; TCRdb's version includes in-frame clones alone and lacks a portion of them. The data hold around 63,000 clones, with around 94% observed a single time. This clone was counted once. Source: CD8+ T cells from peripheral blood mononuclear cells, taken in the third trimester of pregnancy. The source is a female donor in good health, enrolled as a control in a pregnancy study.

Written as DNA, the CDR3 is TGTGCCAGCAGCTTACCCGGGAGATATGGCTACACCTTC. It is translated as CASSLPGRYGYTF. The chain links TRBV11-1 to TRBJ1-2; no definite D call. The germline V gene has CDR1 SGHAT and CDR2 FQDESV (reference sequence). This CDR3 contains 13 residues. Trimming removed 2 bases from V and 5 bases from J, with 9 bases in between.